This T cell receptor (beta chain) was documented in a study of shared clonotypes between healthy human individuals. On the study more broadly: Researchers assigned three CD4 naive, three CD4 memory, two CD8 naive and one CD8 memory plate to each donor.

CDR1 is KGHSH and CDR2 is LQKENI in the germline V gene. V was clipped by 3 bases and J by 15 bases, with 15 bases between them. The CDR3 contains 12 residues. Measured with immunoSEQ multiplex PCR; TCRdb has only the in-frame clones, and not every one. Among roughly 170,000 clones listed, around 63% were seen once. V gene TRBV18 combines with J gene TRBJ1-3; D ambiguous. This receptor was identified in a man aged 30-40 years in good health. The specimen sequenced was memory CD4+ T cells sorted from blood. Subset given: CD45RA-negative fraction. CDR3 amino acids: CASSPEREAGYF. The CDR3 DNA reads as TGTGCCAGCTCACCTGAGAGGGAGGCTGGATATTTT. The entire variable domain, with the rest obtained from reference TRBV18 and TRBJ1-3, is as follows: NAGVMQNPRHLVRRRGQEARLRCSPMKGHSHVYWYRQLPEEGLKFMVYLQKENIIDESGMPKERFSAEFPKEGPSILRIQQVVRGDSAAYFCASSPEREAGYFGEGSWLTVV.